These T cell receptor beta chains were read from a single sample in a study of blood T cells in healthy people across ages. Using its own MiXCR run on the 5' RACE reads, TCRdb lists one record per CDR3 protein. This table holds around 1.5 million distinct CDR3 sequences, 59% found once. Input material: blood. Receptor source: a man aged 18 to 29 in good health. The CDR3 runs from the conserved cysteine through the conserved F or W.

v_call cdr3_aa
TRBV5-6 CASSLEGAFYNEQFF
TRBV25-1 CASSELGQGTYEQYF
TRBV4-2 CASSQDTAAANTGELFF
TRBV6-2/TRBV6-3 CASSYRAGSSYNEQFF
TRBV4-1 CASSQDLLGGSRKNEQFF
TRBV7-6 CASSLADRGLHNEQFF
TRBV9 CASRASDSTDTQYF
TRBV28 CASTRWGNQPQHF
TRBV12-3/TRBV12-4 CASSHGSVAFF
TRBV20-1 CSAVGRAGASYVDEQYF
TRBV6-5 CASSYSVGLAAQETQYF
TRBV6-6 CASSKTGGSSSNQPQHF
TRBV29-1 CSVGDSIARGNYGYTF
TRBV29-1 CSVEGWSTDTQYF
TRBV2 CASTLPQGYNEQFF
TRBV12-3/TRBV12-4 CASKTSGGLDTQYF
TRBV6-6 CASSYSRTSGISNEQFF
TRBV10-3 CAISARQVYEQYF
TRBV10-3 CAISESPPTGYNSPLHF
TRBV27 CASSSPLSYSYEQYF
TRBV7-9 CASSTLDDGYTF
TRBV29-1 CSVERTSGSGGYEQYF
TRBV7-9 CASSPQLMISPLHF
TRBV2 CASRGTGADNEQFF
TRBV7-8 CASSLGTSGPTDTQYF
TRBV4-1 CASSQDSEPYNEKLFF
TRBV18 CASSPGQPTGIPLHF
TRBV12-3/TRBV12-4 CASSFTEYEQFF
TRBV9 CASSALPMGGAYTEAFF
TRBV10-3 CAISESASTDTQYF
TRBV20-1 CSANGLAGDSTDTQYF
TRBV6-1 CASGPGTDITNYGYTF
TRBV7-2 CASSLARVNEKLFF
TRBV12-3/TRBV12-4 CASSLGGGLTQETQYF